The clone carrying this TCR beta chain was counted at least ten times. This specimen comes from a study of response to subunit inactivated influenza vaccine. In TCRdb, the RT-PCR reads were re-called with MiXCR into one record per CDR3 protein. The sample consists of approximately 310,000 distinct CDR3 sequences, around a fifth of them appearing once. Germline V CDR1 and CDR2: SEHNR, FQNEAQ (reference sequence). The CDR3 totals 12 residues. V was pared by 5 bases and J by 0 bases, with 5 bases between. This TCR was sampled from a man between 50 and 75 years old who received an inactivated influenza vaccine. J is TRBJ2-7 and V is TRBV7-9; D is unresolved. Sequences were derived from PBMCs from blood, sampled less than 22 months after vaccination. The CDR3: CASSQSSYEQYF. Written as DNA, the CDR3 is TGTGCCAGCAGCCAGAGCTCCTACGAGCAGTACTTC.